This TCR beta chain was documented in a study of T cells after posttransplantation cyclophosphamide. Findings and caveats of the study: Donor-recipient repertoire similarity was low at 1-2 months, rising over year one.

At least ten counts were recorded for this clone. Its antigen is still unknown. V shed 0 bases and J 7 bases; nucleotides not matched to a gene: 14. Looked up from germline, CDR1 is SGHRS and CDR2 is YFSETQ. This CDR3 spans 17 amino acids. Data came from immunoSEQ multiplex PCR; TCRdb stores just in-frame clones and leaves some out. This sample has under 30,000 clones and no singletons, with 2.5% to 3.5% in the ten largest. This chain joins TRBV5-1 and TRBJ1-2; 8 bases map to TRBD1. This receptor was taken from a woman aged 60-70 years in good health, CMV-negative, and a related stem cell transplant donor. The sample consisted of PBMCs. The CDR3 DNA sequence: TGCGCCAGCAGCTTGGGCGGGACAGGCTTCATATTGGGTGGCTACACCTTC. It codes for CASSLGGTGFILGGYTF.